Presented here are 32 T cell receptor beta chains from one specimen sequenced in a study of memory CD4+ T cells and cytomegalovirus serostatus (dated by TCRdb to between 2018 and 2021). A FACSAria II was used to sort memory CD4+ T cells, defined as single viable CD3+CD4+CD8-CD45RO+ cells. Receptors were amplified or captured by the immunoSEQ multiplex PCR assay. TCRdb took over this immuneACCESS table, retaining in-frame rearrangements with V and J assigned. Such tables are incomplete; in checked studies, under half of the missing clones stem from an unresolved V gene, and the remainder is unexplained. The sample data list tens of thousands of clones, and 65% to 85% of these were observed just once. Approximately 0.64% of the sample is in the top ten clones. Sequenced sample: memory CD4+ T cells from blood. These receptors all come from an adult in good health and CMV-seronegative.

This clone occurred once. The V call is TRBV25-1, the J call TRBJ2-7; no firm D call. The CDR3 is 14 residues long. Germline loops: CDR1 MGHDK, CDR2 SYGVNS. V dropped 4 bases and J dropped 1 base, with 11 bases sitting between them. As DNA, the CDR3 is TGTGCCAGCAGTGCCGATGGGTCATCCTACGAGCAGTACTTC. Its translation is CASSADGSSYEQYF.

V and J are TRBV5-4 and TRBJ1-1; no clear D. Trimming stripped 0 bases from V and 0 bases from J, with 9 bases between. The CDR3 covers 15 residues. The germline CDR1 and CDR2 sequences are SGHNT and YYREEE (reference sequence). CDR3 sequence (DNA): TGTGCCAGCAGCTTGGAGCCGGTGATGAACACTGAAGCTTTCTTT. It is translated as CASSLEPVMNTEAFF.

CDR3 amino acids: CASSPTSGGTGELFF. DNA of the CDR3: TGTGCCAGCAGCCCGACTAGCGGGGGGACCGGGGAGCTGTTTTTT. The chain links TRBV11-2 to TRBJ2-2, with TRBD2 identical over 13 bases. This CDR3 region has 15 residues. J lost 5 bases, V lost 5 bases, and 2 bases had no gene match. Germline V gene data show CDR1 as SGHAT and CDR2 as FQNNGV. The full variable domain, completed using reference TRBV11-2 and TRBJ2-2, is EAGVAQSPRYKIIEKRQSVAFWCNPISGHATLYWYQQILGQGPKLLIQFQNNGVVDDSQLPKDRFSAERLKGVDSTLKIQPAKLEDSAVYLCASSPTSGGTGELFFGEGSRLTVL.

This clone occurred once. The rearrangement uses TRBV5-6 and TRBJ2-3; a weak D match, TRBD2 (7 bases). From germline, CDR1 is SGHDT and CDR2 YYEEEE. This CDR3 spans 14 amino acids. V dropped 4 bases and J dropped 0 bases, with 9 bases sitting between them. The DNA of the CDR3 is TGTGCCAGCAGCCGGGGGGCTAGCACAGATACGCAGTATTTT. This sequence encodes CASSRGASTDTQYF.

This chain's CDR3 is CAISRDNTEAFF. The CDR3 region has the DNA TGTGCCATCAGTAGGGACAACACTGAAGCTTTCTTT. This chain joins TRBV10-3 and TRBJ1-1; TRBD1 is a possible D gene (5 bases). V was pared by 5 bases and J by 2 bases, with 6 bases between. This CDR3 is built from 12 residues. The germline V gene has CDR1 ENHRY and CDR2 SYGVKD.

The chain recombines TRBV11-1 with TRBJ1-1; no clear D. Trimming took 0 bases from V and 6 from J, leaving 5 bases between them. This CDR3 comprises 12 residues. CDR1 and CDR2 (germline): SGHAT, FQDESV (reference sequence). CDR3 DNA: TGTGCCAGCAGCTTAGCACAGTCTGAAGCTTTCTTT. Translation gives CASSLAQSEAFF.

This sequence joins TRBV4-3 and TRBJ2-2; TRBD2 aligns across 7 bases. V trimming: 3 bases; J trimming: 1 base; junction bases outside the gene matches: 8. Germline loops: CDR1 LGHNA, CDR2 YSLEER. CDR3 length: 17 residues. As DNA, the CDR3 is TGCGCCAGCAGCCAGGGAACCTTAGCGGGGAACACCGGGGAGCTGTTTTTT. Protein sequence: CASSQGTLAGNTGELFF.

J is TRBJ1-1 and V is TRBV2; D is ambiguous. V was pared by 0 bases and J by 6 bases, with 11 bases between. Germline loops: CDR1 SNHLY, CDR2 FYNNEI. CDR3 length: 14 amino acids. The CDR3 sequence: CASSEAPERAEAFF. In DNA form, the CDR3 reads TGTGCCAGCAGTGAAGCACCCGAACGGGCTGAAGCTTTCTTT.

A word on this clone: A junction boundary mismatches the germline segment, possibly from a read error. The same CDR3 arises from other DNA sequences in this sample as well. CDR3: CASSLAASLGSPLHF. As DNA, the CDR3 is TGCGCCAGCAGCTTGGCCGCTTCTCTCGGTTCACCCCTCCATTTT. The chain carries TRBV5-1 and TRBJ1-6; no reliable D call. The CDR3 spans 15 residues. The germline gives CDR1 SGHRS, CDR2 YFSETQ. Full variable domain (remainder filled in from reference TRBV5-1 and TRBJ1-6): KAGVTQTPRYLIKTRGQQVTLSCSPISGHRSVSWYQQTPGQGLQFLFEYFSETQRNKGNFPGRFSGRQFSNSRSEMNVSTLELGDSALYLCASSLAASLGSPLHFGNGTRLTVT.

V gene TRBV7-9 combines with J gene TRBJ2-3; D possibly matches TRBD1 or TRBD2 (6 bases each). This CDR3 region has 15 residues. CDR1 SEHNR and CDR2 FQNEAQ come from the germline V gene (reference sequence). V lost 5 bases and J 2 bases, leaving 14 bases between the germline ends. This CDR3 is CASSPGAQNTDTQYF. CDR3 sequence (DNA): TGTGCCAGCAGCCCGGGGGCCCAAAACACAGATACGCAGTATTTT.

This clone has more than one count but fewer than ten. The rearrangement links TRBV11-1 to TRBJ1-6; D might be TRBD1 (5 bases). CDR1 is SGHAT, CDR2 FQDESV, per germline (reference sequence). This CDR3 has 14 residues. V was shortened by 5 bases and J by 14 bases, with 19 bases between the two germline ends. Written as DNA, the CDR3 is TGTGCCAGCAGCCCAAAGGGGAGAAAGGGGACCCTCCACTTT. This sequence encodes CASSPKGRKGTLHF.

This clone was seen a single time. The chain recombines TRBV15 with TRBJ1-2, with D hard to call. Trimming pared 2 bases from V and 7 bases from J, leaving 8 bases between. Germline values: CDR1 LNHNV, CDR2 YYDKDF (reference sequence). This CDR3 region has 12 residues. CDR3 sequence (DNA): TGTGCCACCAGCAGATTCGGGTTTGGCTACACCTTC. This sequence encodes CATSRFGFGYTF.

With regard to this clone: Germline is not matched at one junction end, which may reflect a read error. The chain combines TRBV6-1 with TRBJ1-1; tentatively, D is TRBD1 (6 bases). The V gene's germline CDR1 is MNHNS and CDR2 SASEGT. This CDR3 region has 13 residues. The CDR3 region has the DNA TGTGCCAGCACCCGAACAGGGAACTCTGAAGCTTTCTTT. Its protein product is CASTRTGNSEAFF.

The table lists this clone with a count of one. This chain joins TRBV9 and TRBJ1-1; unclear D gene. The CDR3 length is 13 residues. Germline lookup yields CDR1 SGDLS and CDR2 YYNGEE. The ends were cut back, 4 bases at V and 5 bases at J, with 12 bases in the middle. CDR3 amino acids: CASSPYPGTEAFF. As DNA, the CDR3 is TGTGCCAGCAGCCCGTACCCGGGGACTGAAGCTTTCTTT.

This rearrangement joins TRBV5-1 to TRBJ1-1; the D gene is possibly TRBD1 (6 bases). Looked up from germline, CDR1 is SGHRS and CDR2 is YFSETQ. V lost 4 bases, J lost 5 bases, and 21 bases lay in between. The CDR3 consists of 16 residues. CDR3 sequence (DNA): TGCGCCAGCAGCCTCGGAGGTGTCAGGGGAGGTACTGAAGCTTTCTTT. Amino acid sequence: CASSLGGVRGGTEAFF.

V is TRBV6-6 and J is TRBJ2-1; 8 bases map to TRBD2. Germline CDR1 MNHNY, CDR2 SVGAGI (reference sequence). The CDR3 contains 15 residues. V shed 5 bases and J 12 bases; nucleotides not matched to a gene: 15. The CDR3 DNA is TGTGCCAGCAGTCCCGGGGGGGGCTGGCCCCAAGGGCAGTTCTTC. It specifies CASSPGGGWPQGQFF.

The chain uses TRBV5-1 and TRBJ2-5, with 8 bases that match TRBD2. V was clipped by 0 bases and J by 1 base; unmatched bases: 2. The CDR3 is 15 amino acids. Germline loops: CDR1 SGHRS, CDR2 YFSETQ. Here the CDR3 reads CASSLGLARQETQYF. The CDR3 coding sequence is TGCGCCAGCAGCTTGGGACTAGCGCGCCAAGAGACCCAGTACTTC.

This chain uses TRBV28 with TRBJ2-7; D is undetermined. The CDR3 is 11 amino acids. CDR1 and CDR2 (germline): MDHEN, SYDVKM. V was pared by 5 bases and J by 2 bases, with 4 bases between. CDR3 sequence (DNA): TGTGCCAGCAGTAAAGCCTACGAGCAGTACTTC. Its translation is CASSKAYEQYF.

CDR3 loop: CASSERWGPYEQYF. In nucleotides, the CDR3 is TGTGCCAGCAGTGAGAGATGGGGGCCCTACGAGCAGTACTTC. The rearrangement uses TRBV6-1 and TRBJ2-7; D is perhaps TRBD1 (6 bases). Trimming cost V 3 bases and J 2 bases, with 11 bases left between them. The germline V gene has CDR1 MNHNS and CDR2 SASEGT. The length of the CDR3 is 14 residues.

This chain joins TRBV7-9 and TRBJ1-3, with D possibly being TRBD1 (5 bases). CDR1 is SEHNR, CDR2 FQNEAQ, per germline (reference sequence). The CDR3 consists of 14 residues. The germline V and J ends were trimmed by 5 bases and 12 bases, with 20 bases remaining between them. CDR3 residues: CASSRRGSGGFIYF. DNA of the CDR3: TGTGCCAGCAGCCGCCGGGGGAGCGGGGGTTTCATATATTTT.

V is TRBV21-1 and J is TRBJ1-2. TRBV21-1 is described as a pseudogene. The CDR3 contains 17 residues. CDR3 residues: CASSKPHTLPYHYGYTF. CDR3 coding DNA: TGTGCCAGCAGCAAACCCCATACGTTGCCGTATCACTATGGCTACACCTTC.

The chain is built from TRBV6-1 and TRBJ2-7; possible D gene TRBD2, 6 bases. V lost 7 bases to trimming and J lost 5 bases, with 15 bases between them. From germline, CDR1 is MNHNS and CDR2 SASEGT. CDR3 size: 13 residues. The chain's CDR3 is CASKGWRDHEQYF. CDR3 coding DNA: TGTGCCAGCAAGGGGTGGAGGGATCACGAGCAGTACTTC.

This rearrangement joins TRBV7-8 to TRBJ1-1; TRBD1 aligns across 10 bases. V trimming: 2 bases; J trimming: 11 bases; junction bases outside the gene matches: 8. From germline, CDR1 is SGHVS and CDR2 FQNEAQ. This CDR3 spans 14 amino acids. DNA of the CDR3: TGTGCCAGCAGCTTAACGATTGGGGGACAGGGGGCTTTCTTT. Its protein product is CASSLTIGGQGAFF.

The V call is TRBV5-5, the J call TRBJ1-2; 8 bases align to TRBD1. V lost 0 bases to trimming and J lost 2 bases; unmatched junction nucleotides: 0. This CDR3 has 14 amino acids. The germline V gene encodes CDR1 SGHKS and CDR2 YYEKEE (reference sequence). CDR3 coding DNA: TGTGCCAGCAGCTTGGACAGGGGGAACTATGGCTACACCTTC. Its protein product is CASSLDRGNYGYTF.

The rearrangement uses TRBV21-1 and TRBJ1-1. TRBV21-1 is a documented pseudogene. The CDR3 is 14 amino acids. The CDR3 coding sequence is TGTGCCAGCAGCAAAGTGGCGGGGAACACTGAAGCTTTCTTT. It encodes CASSKVAGNTEAFF.

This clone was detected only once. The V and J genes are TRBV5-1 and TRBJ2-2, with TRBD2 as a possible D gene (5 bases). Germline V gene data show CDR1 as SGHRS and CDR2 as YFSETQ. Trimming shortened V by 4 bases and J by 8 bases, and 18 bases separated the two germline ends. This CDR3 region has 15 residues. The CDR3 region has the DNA TGCGCCAGCAGCGCCCGGGATTTCCAGATTGGGGAGCTGTTTTTT. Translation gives CASSARDFQIGELFF.

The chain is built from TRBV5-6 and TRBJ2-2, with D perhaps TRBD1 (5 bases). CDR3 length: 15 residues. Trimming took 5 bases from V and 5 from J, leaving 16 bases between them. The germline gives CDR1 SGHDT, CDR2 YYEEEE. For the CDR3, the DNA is TGTGCCAGCAGTCGGAAGGGGATATGGACCGGGGAGCTGTTTTTT. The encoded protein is CASSRKGIWTGELFF.

The CDR3 bases are TGTGCCAGCGAGGAGGGGGCCGCGGCCACTGAAGCTTTCTTT. This codes for CASEEGAAATEAFF. The V and J genes are TRBV6-1 and TRBJ1-1; TRBD1 agrees at 7 bases. Unmatched junction bases numbered 10, after V lost 8 bases and J lost 4 bases. The germline V gene has CDR1 MNHNS and CDR2 SASEGT. The CDR3 loop spans 14 amino acids.

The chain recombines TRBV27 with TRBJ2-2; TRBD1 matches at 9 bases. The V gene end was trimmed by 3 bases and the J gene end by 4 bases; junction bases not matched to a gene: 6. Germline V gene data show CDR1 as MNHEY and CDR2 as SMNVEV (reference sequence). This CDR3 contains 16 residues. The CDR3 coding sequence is TGTGCCAGCAGTTTCGCGGGACAGGGATTCACCGGGGAGCTGTTTTTT. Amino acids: CASSFAGQGFTGELFF.

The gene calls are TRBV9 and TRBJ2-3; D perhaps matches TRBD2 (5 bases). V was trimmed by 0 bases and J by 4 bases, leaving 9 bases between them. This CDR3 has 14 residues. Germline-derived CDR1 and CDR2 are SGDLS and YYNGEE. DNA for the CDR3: TGTGCCAGCAGCGTAGGAGGGTCCGCAGATACGCAGTATTTT. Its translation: CASSVGGSADTQYF.

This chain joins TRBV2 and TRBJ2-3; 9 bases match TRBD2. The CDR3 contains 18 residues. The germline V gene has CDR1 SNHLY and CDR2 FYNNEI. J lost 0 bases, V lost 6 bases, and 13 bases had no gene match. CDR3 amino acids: CASRLRAGGPESTDTQYF. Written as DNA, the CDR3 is TGTGCCAGCAGGCTTCGTGCGGGGGGGCCGGAGAGCACAGATACGCAGTATTTT.

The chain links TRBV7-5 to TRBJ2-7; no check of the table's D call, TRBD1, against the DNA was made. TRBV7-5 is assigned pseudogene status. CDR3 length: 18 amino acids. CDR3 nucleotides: TGTGCCAGAAGCTTTGGGTATTCGTCTTACCCAAGGGGTTACGAGCAGTACTTC. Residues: CARSFGYSSYPRGYEQYF.